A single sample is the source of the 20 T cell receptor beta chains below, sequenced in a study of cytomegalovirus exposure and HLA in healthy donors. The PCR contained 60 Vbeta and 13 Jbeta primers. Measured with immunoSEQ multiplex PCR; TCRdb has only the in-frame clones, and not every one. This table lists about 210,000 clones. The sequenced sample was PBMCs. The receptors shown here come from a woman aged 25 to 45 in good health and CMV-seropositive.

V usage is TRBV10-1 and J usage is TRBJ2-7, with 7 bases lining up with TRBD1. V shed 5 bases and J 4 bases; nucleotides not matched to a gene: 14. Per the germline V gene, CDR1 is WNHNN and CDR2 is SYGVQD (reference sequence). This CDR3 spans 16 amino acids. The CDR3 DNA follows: TGCGCCAGCAGTCACCAAAAGACAGGGACGGCGTACGAGCAGTACTTC. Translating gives CASSHQKTGTAYEQYF.

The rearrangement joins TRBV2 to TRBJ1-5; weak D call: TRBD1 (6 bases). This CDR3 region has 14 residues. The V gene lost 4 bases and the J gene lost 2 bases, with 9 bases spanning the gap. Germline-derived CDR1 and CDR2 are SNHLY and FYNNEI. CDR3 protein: CASSGQAGNQPQHF. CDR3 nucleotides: TGTGCCAGCAGTGGACAGGCAGGCAATCAGCCCCAGCATTTT.

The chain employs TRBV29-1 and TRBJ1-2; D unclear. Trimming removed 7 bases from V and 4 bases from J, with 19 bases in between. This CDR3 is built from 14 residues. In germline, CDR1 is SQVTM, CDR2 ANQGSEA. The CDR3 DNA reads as TGCAGCGCTACCGAAGGGAGGACGGTCTATGGCTACACCTTC. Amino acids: CSATEGRTVYGYTF.

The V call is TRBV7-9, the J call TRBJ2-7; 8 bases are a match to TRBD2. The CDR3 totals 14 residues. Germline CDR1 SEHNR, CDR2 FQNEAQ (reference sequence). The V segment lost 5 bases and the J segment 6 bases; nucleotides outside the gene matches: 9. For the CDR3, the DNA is TGTGCCAGCAGCCGTAGCGGGACTTCCCTCGAGCAGTACTTC. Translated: CASSRSGTSLEQYF.

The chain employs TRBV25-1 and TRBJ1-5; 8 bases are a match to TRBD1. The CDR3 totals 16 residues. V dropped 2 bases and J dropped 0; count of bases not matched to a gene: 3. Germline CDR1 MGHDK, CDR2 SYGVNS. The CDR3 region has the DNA TGTGCCAGCAGTGAAGAGGGACAGGATAGCAATCAGCCCCAGCATTTT. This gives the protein CASSEEGQDSNQPQHF.

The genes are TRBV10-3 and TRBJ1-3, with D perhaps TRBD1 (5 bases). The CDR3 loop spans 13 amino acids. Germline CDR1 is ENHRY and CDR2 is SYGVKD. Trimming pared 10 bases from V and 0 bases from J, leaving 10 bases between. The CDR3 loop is CATGHSSGNTIYF. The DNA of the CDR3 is TGTGCCACCGGACACAGCTCTGGAAACACCATATATTTT.

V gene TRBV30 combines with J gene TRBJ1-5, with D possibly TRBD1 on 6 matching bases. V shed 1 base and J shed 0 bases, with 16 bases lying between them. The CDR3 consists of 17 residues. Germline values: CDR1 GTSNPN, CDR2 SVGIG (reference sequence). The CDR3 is CAWSDARTENSNQPQHF. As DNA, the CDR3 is TGTGCCTGGAGTGATGCCCGGACAGAAAATAGCAATCAGCCCCAGCATTTT.

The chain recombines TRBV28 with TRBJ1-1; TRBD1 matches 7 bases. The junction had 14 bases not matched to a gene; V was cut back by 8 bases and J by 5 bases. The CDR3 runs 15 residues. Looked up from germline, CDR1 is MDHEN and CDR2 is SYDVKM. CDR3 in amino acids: CASRPPLTGNTEAFF. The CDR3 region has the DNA TGTGCCAGCCGCCCCCCGTTGACAGGGAATACTGAAGCTTTCTTT.

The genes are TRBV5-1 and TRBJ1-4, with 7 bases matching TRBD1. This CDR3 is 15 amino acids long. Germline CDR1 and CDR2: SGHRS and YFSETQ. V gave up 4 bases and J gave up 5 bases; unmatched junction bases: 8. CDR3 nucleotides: TGCGCCAGCAGCCGAATACAGGGGCGAAATGAAAAACTGTTTTTT. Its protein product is CASSRIQGRNEKLFF. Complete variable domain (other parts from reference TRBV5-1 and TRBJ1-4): KAGVTQTPRYLIKTRGQQVTLSCSPISGHRSVSWYQQTPGQGLQFLFEYFSETQRNKGNFPGRFSGRQFSNSRSEMNVSTLELGDSALYLCASSRIQGRNEKLFFGSGTQLSVL.

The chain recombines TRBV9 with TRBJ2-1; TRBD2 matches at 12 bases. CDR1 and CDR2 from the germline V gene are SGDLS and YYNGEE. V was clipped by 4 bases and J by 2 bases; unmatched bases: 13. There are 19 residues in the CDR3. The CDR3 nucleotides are TGTGCCAGCAGCCAAAGGACGGGACTAGCGGGCGGTCCCTACAATGAGCAGTTCTTC. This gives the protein CASSQRTGLAGGPYNEQFF.

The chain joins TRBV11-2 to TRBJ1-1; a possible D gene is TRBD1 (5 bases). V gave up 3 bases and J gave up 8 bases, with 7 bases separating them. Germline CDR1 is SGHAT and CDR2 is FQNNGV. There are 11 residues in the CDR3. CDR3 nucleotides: TGTGCCAGCAGCTTGAACAGGGAAGCTTTCTTT. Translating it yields CASSLNREAFF.

The chain's CDR3 is CASSQDRGGVYGYTF. CDR3 coding DNA: TGCGCCAGCAGCCAAGATCGAGGCGGAGTTTATGGCTACACCTTC. This sequence joins TRBV4-1 and TRBJ1-2; D is uncertain. The V gene lost 0 bases and the J gene lost 5 bases, with 13 bases spanning the gap. The CDR3 runs to 15 residues. In germline, CDR1 is MGHRA, CDR2 YSYEKL.

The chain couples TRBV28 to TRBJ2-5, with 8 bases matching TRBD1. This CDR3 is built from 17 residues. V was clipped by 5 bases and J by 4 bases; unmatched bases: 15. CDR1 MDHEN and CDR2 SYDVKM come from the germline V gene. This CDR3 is CASSPFPGAGGPETQYF. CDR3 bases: TGTGCCAGCAGTCCATTCCCGGGGGCAGGGGGCCCAGAGACCCAGTACTTC.

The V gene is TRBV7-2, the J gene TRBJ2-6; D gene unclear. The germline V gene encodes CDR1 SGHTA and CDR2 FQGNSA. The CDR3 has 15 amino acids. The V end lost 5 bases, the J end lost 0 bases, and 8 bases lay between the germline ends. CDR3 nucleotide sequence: TGTGCCAGCAGCCGCGGATTCTCTGGGGCCAACGTCCTGACTTTC. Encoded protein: CASSRGFSGANVLTF.

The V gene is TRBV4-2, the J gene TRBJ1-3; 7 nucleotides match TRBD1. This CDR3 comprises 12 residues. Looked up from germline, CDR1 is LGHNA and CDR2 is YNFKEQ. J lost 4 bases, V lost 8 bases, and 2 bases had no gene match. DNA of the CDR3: TGTGCCAGCTCCAGGGGGGGAAACACCATATATTTT. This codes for CASSRGGNTIYF.

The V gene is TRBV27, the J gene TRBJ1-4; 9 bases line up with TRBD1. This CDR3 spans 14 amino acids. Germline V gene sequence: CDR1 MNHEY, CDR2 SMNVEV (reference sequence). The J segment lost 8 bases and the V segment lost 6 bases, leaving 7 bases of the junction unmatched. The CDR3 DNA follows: TGTGCCAGCAGGAAGGGACAGGGTGGGGAAAAACTGTTTTTT. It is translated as CASRKGQGGEKLFF.

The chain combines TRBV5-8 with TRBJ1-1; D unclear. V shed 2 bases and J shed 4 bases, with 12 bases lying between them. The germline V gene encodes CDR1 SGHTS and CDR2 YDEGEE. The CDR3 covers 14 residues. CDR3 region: CASSLRTGFTEAFF. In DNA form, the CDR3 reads TGTGCCAGCAGCTTAAGGACGGGGTTCACTGAAGCTTTCTTT. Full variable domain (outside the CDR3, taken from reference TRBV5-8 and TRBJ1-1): EAGVTQSPTHLIKTRGQQATLRCSPISGHTSVYWYQQALGLGLQFLLWYDEGEERNRGNFPPRFSGRQFPNYSSELNVNALELEDSALYLCASSLRTGFTEAFFGQGTRLTVV.

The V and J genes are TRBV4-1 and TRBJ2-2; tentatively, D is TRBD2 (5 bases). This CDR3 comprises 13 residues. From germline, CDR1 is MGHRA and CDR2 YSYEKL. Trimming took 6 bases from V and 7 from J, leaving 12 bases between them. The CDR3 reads CASRRARDGELFF. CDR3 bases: TGCGCCAGCAGGAGGGCAAGGGACGGGGAGCTGTTTTTT.

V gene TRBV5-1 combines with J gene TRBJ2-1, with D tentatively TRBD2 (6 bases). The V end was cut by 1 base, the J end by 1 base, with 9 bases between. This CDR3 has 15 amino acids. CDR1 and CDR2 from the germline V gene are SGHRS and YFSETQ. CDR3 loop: CASSLLGGSYNEQFF. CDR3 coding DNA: TGCGCCAGCAGCTTGCTCGGGGGTTCCTACAATGAGCAGTTCTTC.

This CDR3 reads CASSSGRVSGGELFF. In nucleotides, the CDR3 is TGTGCCAGCAGCTCCGGCAGGGTTTCAGGCGGGGAGCTGTTTTTT. This chain connects TRBV7-9 to TRBJ2-2; possibly TRBD1 for D (5 bases). Trimming cost V 4 bases and J 7 bases, with 16 bases left between them. Germline V gene lookup returns CDR1 SEHNR and CDR2 FQNEAQ (reference sequence). The CDR3 is 15 residues long.